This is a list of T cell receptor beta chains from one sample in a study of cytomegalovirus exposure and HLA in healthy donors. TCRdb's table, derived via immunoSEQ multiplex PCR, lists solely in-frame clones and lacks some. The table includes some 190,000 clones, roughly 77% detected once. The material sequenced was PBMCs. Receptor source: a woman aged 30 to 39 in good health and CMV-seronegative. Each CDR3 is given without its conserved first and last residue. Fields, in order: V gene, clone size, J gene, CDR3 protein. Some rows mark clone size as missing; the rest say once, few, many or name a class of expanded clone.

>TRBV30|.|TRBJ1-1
AWSGRLGTDKYLNTEAF
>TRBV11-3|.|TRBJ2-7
ASSRLDRPYEQY
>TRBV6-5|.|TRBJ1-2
ASSYSGRNYGYT
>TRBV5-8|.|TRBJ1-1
ASSPTDRVAEAF
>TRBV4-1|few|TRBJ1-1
ASSQAGLDTEAF
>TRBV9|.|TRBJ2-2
ASRGLTGELF
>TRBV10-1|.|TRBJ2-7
ASRSGNPSGTGRSCYEQY
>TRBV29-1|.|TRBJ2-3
SVSPGGTQY
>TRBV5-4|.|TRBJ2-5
ASSLQGTETQY
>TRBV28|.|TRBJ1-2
ASSFVSSALNYGYT
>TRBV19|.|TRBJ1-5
ASSTWGGLGNQPQH
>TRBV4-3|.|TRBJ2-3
ASSQDGPSGNTDTQY
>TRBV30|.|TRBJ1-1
AWSRGFSTEAF
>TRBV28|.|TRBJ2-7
ASTPGQANYEQY
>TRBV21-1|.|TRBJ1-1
ASSKGGERSEAF
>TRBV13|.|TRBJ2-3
ASSHRVAGAADTQY
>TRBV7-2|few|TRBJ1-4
ASSLPRGTNEKLF
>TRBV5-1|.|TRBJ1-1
ASSLEGVNTEAF
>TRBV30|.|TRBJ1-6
AWSVSGGTGGWNSPLH
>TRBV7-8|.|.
ASSSRGQGHSYEQY
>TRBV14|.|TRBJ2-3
ASKKPATDTQY
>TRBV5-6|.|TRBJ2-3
ASSRDRESTDTQY
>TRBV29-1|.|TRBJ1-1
SADRDQNTEAF
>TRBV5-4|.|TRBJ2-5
ASSLAGAKETQY
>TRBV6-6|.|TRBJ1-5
ASRERRQGGQPQH